Below are 29 T cell receptor beta chains sequenced from a single sample in a study of T cell responses to AZD1222 COVID-19 vaccine. Using immunoSEQ multiplex PCR, the repertoire was profiled, and TCRdb retains in-frame clones only, with some absent. The sample consists of approximately 200,000 clones, 94% of them appearing once. This specimen consisted of peripheral blood, obtained on day 0 of AZD1222 vaccination. Receptors originate from an adult in good health.

The chain employs TRBV27 and TRBJ2-7; weak D call: TRBD2 (6 bases). This CDR3 spans 14 amino acids. V was pared by 6 bases and J by 5 bases, with 17 bases between. From germline, CDR1 is MNHEY and CDR2 SMNVEV (reference sequence). CDR3 in amino acids: CASSREVSADEQYF. The CDR3 DNA sequence: TGTGCCAGCAGCAGGGAGGTCTCGGCGGACGAGCAGTACTTC.

This chain joins TRBV29-1 and TRBJ1-2, with D possibly TRBD1 on 5 matching bases. Germline V lookup: CDR1 SQVTM, CDR2 ANQGSEA. The CDR3 totals 13 residues. V was cut by 0 bases and J by 8 bases, with 13 bases left in between. The CDR3 region has the DNA TGCAGCGTTGAAGAGCTGAGGGGCGAAGGCTACACCTTC. Translating gives CSVEELRGEGYTF.

This chain joins TRBV7-8 and TRBJ2-1, with 11 bases matching TRBD1. The CDR3 runs to 15 residues. CDR1 is SGHVS, CDR2 FQNEAQ, per germline. The junction had 8 bases not matched to a gene; V was cut back by 5 bases and J by 8 bases. CDR3 in DNA: TGTGCCAGCAGCACATCCGGGACAGGGGGGCATGAGCAGTTCTTC. This encodes CASSTSGTGGHEQFF.

The chain employs TRBV28 and TRBJ1-2; TRBD1 might be the D (5 bases). V was clipped by 4 bases and J by 6 bases, with 6 bases between them. The germline CDR1 and CDR2 sequences are MDHEN and SYDVKM. The CDR3 is 11 amino acids. CDR3: CASSSGHGYTF. CDR3 sequence (DNA): TGTGCCAGCAGTTCAGGGCATGGCTACACCTTC.

This clone was observed a single time. The V and J genes are TRBV19 and TRBJ2-2; perhaps TRBD2 as D (6 bases). The CDR3 is 15 amino acids. V was trimmed by 4 bases and J by 2 bases, leaving 11 bases between them. CDR1 LNHDA and CDR2 SQIVND come from the germline V gene (reference sequence). CDR3 residues: CASSREGGNTGELFF. CDR3 sequence (DNA): TGTGCCAGTAGTAGAGAGGGAGGAAACACCGGGGAGCTGTTTTTT.

The rearrangement uses TRBV28 and TRBJ1-2; TRBD1 is a possible D gene (6 bases). CDR1 is MDHEN, CDR2 SYDVKM, per germline. The ends were cut back, 4 bases at V and 8 bases at J, with 26 bases in the middle. The CDR3 is made up of 17 amino acids. The CDR3: CASSYSGVRDTLGGYTF. The CDR3 DNA reads as TGTGCCAGCAGTTATTCCGGGGTCCGGGACACCCTGGGGGGCTACACCTTC.

The V and J genes are TRBV5-1 and TRBJ2-2, with D possibly matching TRBD2 (7 bases). CDR3 length: 16 amino acids. The V and J ends lost 5 bases and 5 bases respectively, with 19 bases between them. CDR1 and CDR2 from the germline V gene are SGHRS and YFSETQ. This CDR3 is CASRPPQEGGTGELFF. The CDR3 nucleotides are TGCGCCAGCAGGCCTCCACAGGAGGGGGGGACCGGGGAGCTGTTTTTT.

The chain links TRBV18 to TRBJ1-5; D remains ambiguous. Trimming took off 4 bases at V and 6 bases at J, with 19 bases between the two ends. The germline V gene encodes CDR1 KGHSH and CDR2 LQKENI. This CDR3 spans 16 amino acids. The CDR3 nucleotides are TGTGCCAGCTCACGGGCGCGGGTTACTACTTCTCAGCCCCAGCATTTT. As protein: CASSRARVTTSQPQHF.

V and J are TRBV5-1 and TRBJ2-7, with D possibly matching TRBD2 (6 bases). This CDR3 has 15 amino acids. Germline loops: CDR1 SGHRS, CDR2 YFSETQ. V was trimmed by 4 bases and J by 2 bases, leaving 16 bases between them. CDR3 coding DNA: TGCGCCAGCAGCCGTCCGGGACTCAACCCCTACGAGCAGTACTTC. Amino acid sequence: CASSRPGLNPYEQYF. Filled out from reference TRBV5-1 and TRBJ2-7, the complete variable domain reads KAGVTQTPRYLIKTRGQQVTLSCSPISGHRSVSWYQQTPGQGLQFLFEYFSETQRNKGNFPGRFSGRQFSNSRSEMNVSTLELGDSALYLCASSRPGLNPYEQYFGPGTRLTVT.

This clone was counted a single time. Sequence at one end of the junction differs from germline and may be a read error. The rearrangement uses TRBV7-3 and TRBJ2-1; 10 bases fit TRBD1. This CDR3 comprises 16 residues. Germline CDR1 SGHTA, CDR2 FQGTGA. CDR3 bases: TGTGCCAGCAGCCTAACCGGGACAGGGGCCTACAATGAGCAGTTCTTC. It is translated as CASSLTGTGAYNEQFF.

The CDR3: CASTSGDEKLFF. CDR3 DNA: TGTGCCAGCACTTCTGGGGATGAAAAACTGTTTTTT. The chain couples TRBV3-1 (or the pseudogene TRBV3-2) to TRBJ1-4, with D uncertain. CDR3 size: 12 residues. The V end was cut by 7 bases, the J end by 6 bases, with 9 bases between. The V gene's germline CDR1 is LGHDT and CDR2 YNNKEL (reference sequence).

This rearrangement joins TRBV28 to TRBJ1-4; 8 nucleotides match TRBD1. CDR1 and CDR2 (germline): MDHEN, SYDVKM. J was trimmed by 8 bases and V by 5 bases; bases with no gene match: 10. The CDR3 has 15 amino acids. CDR3 amino acids: CASSPPTGAAEKLFF. The CDR3 coding sequence is TGTGCCAGCAGTCCGCCGACAGGGGCCGCGGAAAAACTGTTTTTT.

This chain joins TRBV19 and TRBJ1-1; maybe TRBD1 (6 bases). Germline CDR1 LNHDA, CDR2 SQIVND (reference sequence). This CDR3 comprises 19 residues. V lost 3 bases and J 5 bases, leaving 28 bases between the germline ends. The CDR3: CASSISLGQSAGGFTEAFF. DNA of the CDR3: TGTGCCAGTAGTATCTCTCTCGGACAGTCCGCCGGAGGATTTACTGAAGCTTTCTTT.

This clone has just a few counts. The chain employs TRBV19 and TRBJ1-1; maybe TRBD1 (5 bases). CDR3 length: 16 residues. Trimming pared 1 base from V and 5 bases from J, leaving 17 bases between. Germline CDR1 is LNHDA and CDR2 is SQIVND (reference sequence). The CDR3 loop is CASSIGPGRSGTEAFF. Here the CDR3 DNA reads TGTGCCAGTAGTATAGGGCCAGGGCGGTCGGGAACTGAAGCTTTCTTT. The whole variable domain, filled in from reference TRBV19 and TRBJ1-1, reads DGGITQSPKYLFRKEGQNVTLSCEQNLNHDAMYWYRQDPGQGLRLIYYSQIVNDFQKGDIAEGYSVSREKKESFPLTVTSAQKNPTAFYLCASSIGPGRSGTEAFFGQGTRLTVV.

CDR3 DNA: TGTGCCAGCAGTTCGCTAGGACAGGGCGGGGCCAACGTCCTGACTTTC. This codes for CASSSLGQGGANVLTF. The rearrangement uses TRBV2 and TRBJ2-6; 8 bases are shared with TRBD1. Germline CDR1 is SNHLY and CDR2 is FYNNEI. J gave up 4 bases and V 5 bases, and 7 bases lay outside the gene matches. The CDR3 sequence is 16 residues long.

V usage is TRBV2 and J usage is TRBJ2-5; 7 bases match TRBD1. The length of the CDR3 is 16 residues. The V gene's germline CDR1 is SNHLY and CDR2 FYNNEI. V was clipped by 7 bases and J by 3 bases; unmatched bases: 14. The chain's CDR3 is CASKDLQTGIKETQYF. The CDR3 coding sequence is TGTGCCAGCAAGGACCTCCAGACAGGGATAAAAGAGACCCAGTACTTC.

Regarding this clone: The sample has other DNA sequences that encode this CDR3 too. V is TRBV5-1 and J is TRBJ2-7; maybe TRBD1 (6 bases). CDR3 length: 11 amino acids. With 4 bases removed from V and 7 bases from J, the gap between germline ends came to 9 bases. Germline CDR1 reads SGHRS; CDR2 reads YFSETQ. For the CDR3, the DNA is TGCGCCAGCAGCCTCGACAGGGAGCAGTACTTC. Its translation is CASSLDREQYF.

CDR3 sequence reads: CASSQFVGGELFF. The CDR3 nucleotides are TGTGCCAGCAGCCAGTTTGTGGGCGGGGAGCTGTTTTTT. The gene calls are TRBV3-1 (or the pseudogene TRBV3-2) and TRBJ2-2, with no clear D. Germline lookup yields CDR1 LGHDT and CDR2 YNNKEL (reference sequence). The V gene lost 3 bases and the J gene lost 7 bases, with 9 bases spanning the gap. The CDR3 totals 13 residues.

V and J are TRBV11-2 and TRBJ2-4; perhaps TRBD2 as D (6 bases). The germline V gene has CDR1 SGHAT and CDR2 FQNNGV. V lost 0 bases to trimming and J lost 7 bases, with 10 bases between them. The CDR3 has 14 residues. The CDR3 sequence: CASSLDLRDNIQYF. As DNA, the CDR3 is TGTGCCAGCAGCTTAGATCTGCGGGACAACATTCAGTACTTC.

V usage is TRBV4-3 and J usage is TRBJ2-2, with 12 positions matching TRBD1. The CDR3 extends over 19 amino acids. V shed 5 bases and J 5 bases; nucleotides not matched to a gene: 15. Germline-derived CDR1 and CDR2 are LGHNA and YSLEER. The CDR3 bases are TGCGCCAGCAGCTCCCACCAGGGACAGGGGGCGGGTTATACCGGGGAGCTGTTTTTT. This translates into CASSSHQGQGAGYTGELFF.

The chain joins TRBV19 to TRBJ2-7; D ambiguous. Germline lookup yields CDR1 LNHDA and CDR2 SQIVND (reference sequence). V dropped 3 bases and J dropped 3 bases, with 12 bases sitting between them. CDR3 size: 14 residues. CDR3 loop: CASSISGKYYEQYF. CDR3 nucleotides: TGTGCCAGTAGTATCTCGGGCAAATACTACGAGCAGTACTTC.

V is TRBV5-1 and J is TRBJ2-7, with D perhaps TRBD1 (7 bases). V was clipped by 0 bases and J by 4 bases, with 20 bases between them. Germline V gene lookup returns CDR1 SGHRS and CDR2 YFSETQ. The CDR3 is made up of 17 amino acids. CDR3 sequence reads: CASSLEGRGVRAYEQYF. DNA for the CDR3: TGCGCCAGCAGCTTGGAAGGCAGGGGGGTAAGAGCGTACGAGCAGTACTTC. Full variable domain (missing parts from reference TRBV5-1 and TRBJ2-7): KAGVTQTPRYLIKTRGQQVTLSCSPISGHRSVSWYQQTPGQGLQFLFEYFSETQRNKGNFPGRFSGRQFSNSRSEMNVSTLELGDSALYLCASSLEGRGVRAYEQYFGPGTRLTVT.

J is TRBJ2-5 and V is TRBV7-2, with D unresolved. Looked up from germline, CDR1 is SGHTA and CDR2 is FQGNSA. The CDR3 consists of 15 residues. Trimming removed 7 bases from V and 4 bases from J, with 19 bases in between. This CDR3 is CASKRTVMSGETQYF. The DNA for the CDR3 is TGTGCCAGCAAGAGAACCGTAATGTCAGGAGAGACCCAGTACTTC.

V usage is TRBV7-3 and J usage is TRBJ1-1; D is perhaps TRBD1 (6 bases). The CDR3 spans 18 residues. Germline assignment: CDR1 SGHTA and CDR2 FQGTGA. V lost 6 bases, J lost 4 bases, and 27 bases lay in between. The CDR3 reads CASSLTSQGPRASTEAFF. In nucleotides, the CDR3 is TGTGCCAGCAGTTTGACATCACAGGGCCCCCGCGCGAGCACTGAAGCTTTCTTT.

The chain employs TRBV25-1 and TRBJ2-7; TRBD1 agrees at 8 bases. CDR1 MGHDK and CDR2 SYGVNS come from the germline V gene. Trimming removed 4 bases from V and 0 bases from J; junction bases left unmatched: 5. The CDR3 covers 15 residues. CDR3 sequence reads: CASSGWTGSSYEQYF. CDR3 DNA sequence: TGTGCCAGCAGTGGCTGGACAGGGAGCTCCTACGAGCAGTACTTC.

This chain joins TRBV24-1 and TRBJ2-1; D gene ambiguous. V lost 4 bases and J lost 8, with 11 bases in between. CDR3 length: 13 residues. Germline V gene sequence: CDR1 KGHDR, CDR2 SFDVKD. The DNA for the CDR3 is TGTGCCACCAGTGAGAACTTGTGGGATGAGCAGTTCTTC. It encodes CATSENLWDEQFF.

The chain recombines TRBV18 with TRBJ1-1; possibly TRBD1 for D (6 bases). V was clipped by 3 bases and J by 3 bases, with 17 bases between them. Germline CDR1 reads KGHSH; CDR2 reads LQKENI. The CDR3 spans 16 residues. The CDR3 DNA follows: TGTGCCAGCTCACCGATCCTCGGGGGCTCGTACACTGAAGCTTTCTTT. Protein product: CASSPILGGSYTEAFF.

V and J are TRBV19 and TRBJ2-5, with TRBD2 identical over 13 bases. V was clipped by 5 bases and J by 0 bases; unmatched bases: 15. This CDR3 comprises 20 residues. The germline gives CDR1 LNHDA, CDR2 SQIVND (reference sequence). The CDR3 region is CASSLSGTSGTRPYQETQYF. CDR3 nucleotide sequence: TGTGCCAGTAGTCTCTCCGGGACTAGCGGGACCCGACCGTACCAAGAGACCCAGTACTTC. The whole variable domain, remainder taken from reference TRBV19 and TRBJ2-5, is DGGITQSPKYLFRKEGQNVTLSCEQNLNHDAMYWYRQDPGQGLRLIYYSQIVNDFQKGDIAEGYSVSREKKESFPLTVTSAQKNPTAFYLCASSLSGTSGTRPYQETQYFGPGTRLLVL.

V is TRBV28 and J is TRBJ2-5; D gene uncertain. The V gene lost 7 bases and the J gene lost 6 bases, with 18 bases spanning the gap. This CDR3 contains 14 residues. CDR1 and CDR2 from the germline V gene are MDHEN and SYDVKM. The CDR3 DNA reads TGTGCCAGCAACGACGAGGCAGGTGGACAGACCCAGTACTTC. Translation: CASNDEAGGQTQYF.